A selection of T cell receptor beta chains follows, all from one sample in a study of beta chain features in type 1 diabetes. Sequenced by immunoSEQ multiplex PCR; TCRdb stores in-frame clones only, minus some. Found here are about 180,000 clones, around 7.8% of them singletons; the top ten hold about 0.95%. The sequenced sample was central memory CD4+ T cells from blood. The receptors stem from a woman between 35 and 50 years old with type 1 diabetes. The CDR3 runs from the conserved cysteine through the conserved F or W. The order of the fields is J gene, CDR3 length, clone size, D gene, V gene, CDR3 DNA, CDR3 protein. D genes are given only for firm matches. A row's size may be missing; if present it is once, few, many or a size class.

>TRBJ1-6|14|-|TRBD1|TRBV28
TGTGCCAGCAGTCAGGGACAGTCCCACTCCTCCCTCCACTTT
CASSQGQSHSSLHF
>TRBJ2-5|15|-|-|TRBV7-2
TGTGCCAGCAGCGCGGGCTGGGGTGGAGCGGAGACCCAGTACTTC
CASSAGWGGAETQYF
>TRBJ1-5|13|-|TRBD1|TRBV2
TGTGCCAGCAGTGGGACAGGAAATCAGCCCCAGCATTTT
CASSGTGNQPQHF
>TRBJ1-4|14|few|-|TRBV19
TGTGCCAGCGGGCGACCGTTCAGCGGTGAAAAACTGTTTTTT
CASGRPFSGEKLFF
>TRBJ2-7|15|many|-|TRBV9
TGTGCCAGCAGCTTGTTGGGTACAGCTATCTACGAGCAGTACTTC
CASSLLGTAIYEQYF
>TRBJ2-6|16|many|-|TRBV27
TGTGCCAGCAGTTTCCGGGGGAGAACTGGGGCCAACGTCCTGACTTTC
CASSFRGRTGANVLTF
>TRBJ1-2|15|many|-|TRBV9
TGTGCCAGCAGCGTAGGTCGCGGCAGGGGTTATGGCTACACCTTC
CASSVGRGRGYGYTF
>TRBJ2-1|15|-|TRBD1|TRBV11-2
TGTGCCAGCAGCTCCCCGGACAGGGGGCGAAATGAGCAGTTCTTC
CASSSPDRGRNEQFF
>TRBJ2-2|16|-|TRBD1|TRBV5-4
TGTGCCAGCAGCTTGGTGGGACAGGGAATTACCGGGGAGCTGTTTTTT
CASSLVGQGITGELFF
>TRBJ2-4|17|few|-|TRBV5-5
TGTGCCAGCAGCTTGGGCCCCTCTAAACTAGCCAAAAACATTCAGTACTTC
CASSLGPSKLAKNIQYF
>TRBJ2-1|15|few|TRBD2|TRBV30
TGTGCCTGGAGTGTACAAGCGGGAGGAAGGAATGAGCAGTTCTTC
CAWSVQAGGRNEQFF
>TRBJ2-2|16|-|TRBD2|TRBV7-2
TGTGCCAGCATTCCCCAGCGGGAGGGGGACACCGGGGAGCTGTTTTTT
CASIPQREGDTGELFF
>TRBJ2-7|15|-|TRBD2|TRBV30
TGTGCCTGGACGGCGGACCTAGCGGCCGGATACGAGCAGTACTTC
CAWTADLAAGYEQYF
>TRBJ2-1|15|-|-|TRBV29-1
TGCAGCGTCCGCCGGGTCTTTAGCTCCTACAATGAGCAGTTCTTC
CSVRRVFSSYNEQFF
>TRBJ1-5|13|-|-|TRBV30
TGTGCCTGGAGTACGAGGGGCAATCAGCCCCAGCATTTT
CAWSTRGNQPQHF
>TRBJ1-2|15|-|TRBD1|TRBV6-5
TGTGCCAGCAATACCCGGGACAGACGTCTAAATGGCTACACCTTC
CASNTRDRRLNGYTF
>TRBJ1-2|12|many|-|TRBV7-9
TGTGCCAGCAGCTTAGATCGCACCGAGGACACCTTC
CASSLDRTEDTF
>TRBJ2-7|11|few|-|TRBV27
TGTGCCAGCAGTTCACAGGGTTTTGAGTACTTC
CASSSQGFEYF
>TRBJ2-5|14|-|-|TRBV28
TGTGCCAGCAGTCCCCACACAGACCAAGAGACCCAGTACTTC
CASSPHTDQETQYF
>TRBJ2-7|14|-|TRBD1|TRBV5-4
TGTGCCAGCAGCCTTGCAGGGGGCAAGTACGAGCAGTACTTC
CASSLAGGKYEQYF
>TRBJ2-2|14|-|-|TRBV7-2
TGTGCCAGCAGCCACGGTTTTGTAACCGGGGAGCTGTTTTTT
CASSHGFVTGELFF
>TRBJ1-2|14|few|-|TRBV2
TGTGCCAGCAATCTACAGGGACCTAACTATGGCTACACCTTC
CASNLQGPNYGYTF
>TRBJ2-7|13|few|-|TRBV5-1
TGCGCCAGCAGGTTCCCCCAGGGTGACGAGCAGTACTTC
CASRFPQGDEQYF
>TRBJ2-1|10|few|-|TRBV6-4
TGTGCCAGCAGCCCGAATGAGCAGTTCTTC
CASSPNEQFF
>TRBJ2-1|14|few|-|TRBV5-1
TGCGCCAGCAGCTTGGAACTATCCTACAATGAGCAGTTCTTC
CASSLELSYNEQFF
>TRBJ2-1|13|-|TRBD1|TRBV4-1
TGCGCCAGCAGGAAGACAGGGGGCAATGAGCAGTTCTTC
CASRKTGGNEQFF
>TRBJ1-2|12|few|-|TRBV30
TGTGCCTGGAATGAGGGAGGGTATGGCTACACCTTC
CAWNEGGYGYTF
>TRBJ1-5|15|-|TRBD1|TRBV5-1
TGCGCCAGCAGCTTGGATGGACAGGGCGGACAGCCCCAGCATTTT
CASSLDGQGGQPQHF
>TRBJ1-1|13|-|-|TRBV28
TGTGCCAGCAGTCTTCGACAGTACACTGAAGCTTTCTTT
CASSLRQYTEAFF
>TRBJ2-7|14|few|TRBD1|TRBV5-1
TGCGCCAGCACACCGGGACAGGGCTTTTACGAGCAGTACTTC
CASTPGQGFYEQYF
>TRBJ1-5|15|-|TRBD1|TRBV5-5
TGTGCCAGCAGCTCAGGGGGCGGAAGCAATCAGCCCCAGCATTTT
CASSSGGGSNQPQHF
>TRBJ2-1|17|-|TRBD2|TRBV28
TGTGCCAGCAGTACCCTACCCGGACTAGCGGGAGTCAATGAGCAGTTCTTC
CASSTLPGLAGVNEQFF